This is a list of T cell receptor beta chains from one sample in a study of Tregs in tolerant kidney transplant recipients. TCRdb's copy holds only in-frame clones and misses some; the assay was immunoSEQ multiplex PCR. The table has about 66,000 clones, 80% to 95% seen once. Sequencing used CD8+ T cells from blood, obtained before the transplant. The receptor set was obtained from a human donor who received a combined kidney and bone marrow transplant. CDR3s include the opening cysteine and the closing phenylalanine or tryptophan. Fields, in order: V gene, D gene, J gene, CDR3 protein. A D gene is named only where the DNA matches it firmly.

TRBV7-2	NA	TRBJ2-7	CASSFPVAEQYF
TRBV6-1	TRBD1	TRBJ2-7	CASRGDSAYEQYF
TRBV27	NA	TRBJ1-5	CASSLARGNQPQHF
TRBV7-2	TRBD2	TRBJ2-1	CASSLEASGRYEQFF
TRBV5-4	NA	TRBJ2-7	CASSFTQVEQYF
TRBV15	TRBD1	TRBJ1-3	CATGKRTGGGNTIYF
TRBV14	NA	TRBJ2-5	CASSQGGGGVLETQYF
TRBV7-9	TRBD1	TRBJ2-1	CASSPRDRGWDEQFF
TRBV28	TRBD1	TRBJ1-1	CASTRGPLFLNTEAFF
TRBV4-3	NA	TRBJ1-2	CASSQDPDSRANYGYTF
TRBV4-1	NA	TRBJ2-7	CASSQEWTASYEQYF
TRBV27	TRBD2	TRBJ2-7	CASIALAGGPYEQYF
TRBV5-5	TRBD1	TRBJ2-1	CASSLGTGYNEQFF
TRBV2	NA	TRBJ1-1	CASDPGWVMNTEAFF
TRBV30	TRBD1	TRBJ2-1	CAWRQGTGPRDEQFF
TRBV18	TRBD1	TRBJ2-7	CASSLHPGQGKYEQYF
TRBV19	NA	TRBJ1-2	CASSMSAINYGYTF
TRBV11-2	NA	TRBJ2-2	CASSLDLWASGELFF
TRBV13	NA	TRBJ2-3	CASSATGISTDTQYF
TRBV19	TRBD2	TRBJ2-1	CASSIDREGHNEQFF
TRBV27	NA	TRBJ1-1	CASSPKGLLGDTEAFF
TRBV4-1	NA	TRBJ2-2	CASSRTLSDTGELFF
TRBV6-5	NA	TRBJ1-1	CASRAGGNTEAFF
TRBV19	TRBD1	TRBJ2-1	CASQDRELYNEQFF
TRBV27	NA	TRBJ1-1	CASGGAVTEAFF
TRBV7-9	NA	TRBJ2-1	CASSFRRRDEQFF
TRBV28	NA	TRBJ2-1	CASTLMFSSTSEQFF
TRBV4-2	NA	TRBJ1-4	CASSQGDRNRNEKLFF
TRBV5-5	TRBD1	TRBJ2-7	CASSFGTVSYEQYF
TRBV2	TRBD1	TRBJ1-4	CASSEDRVFEKLFF
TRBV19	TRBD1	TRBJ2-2	CASSQQGAAGELFF
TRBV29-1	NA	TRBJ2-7	CSVGSGNDEQYF
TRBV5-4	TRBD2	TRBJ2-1	CASSLLAGGSNEQFF
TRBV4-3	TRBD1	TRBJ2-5	CASSQPRLTGPPETQYF
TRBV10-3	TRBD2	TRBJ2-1	CAISESMTSGIDSYNEQFF
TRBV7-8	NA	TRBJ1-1	CASSSLDRTNTEAFF
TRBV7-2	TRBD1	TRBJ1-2	CASSHDRDNYGYTF
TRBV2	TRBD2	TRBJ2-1	CASSGGLGVREQFF
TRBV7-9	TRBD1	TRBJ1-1	CASSPRQGTEAFF
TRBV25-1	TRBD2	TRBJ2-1	CASSDQRSGSMDEQFF
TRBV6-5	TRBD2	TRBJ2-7	CASSVAGGRQYF
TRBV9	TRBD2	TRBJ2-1	CASSVVPSGAYNEQFF
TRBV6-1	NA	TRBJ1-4	CASTDLGGEKLFF
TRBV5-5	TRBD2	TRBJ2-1	CASSPTSEFYNEQFF
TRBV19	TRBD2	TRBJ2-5	CASSIEGTSGHIGETQYF
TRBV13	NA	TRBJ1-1	CASSPFLGGIGGNTEAFF
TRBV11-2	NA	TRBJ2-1	CASSLFRDRNEQFF
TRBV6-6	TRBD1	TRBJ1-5	CASGGTGGQPQHF
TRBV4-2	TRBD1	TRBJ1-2	CASSQGTGYGYTF
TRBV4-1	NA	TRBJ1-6	CASSPQGTSYNSPLHF
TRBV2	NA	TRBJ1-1	CASSENLWRDRFTEAFF
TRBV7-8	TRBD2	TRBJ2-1	CASSPSLIGSGRASSYNEQFF
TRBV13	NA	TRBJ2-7	CASSLRAERNEQYF
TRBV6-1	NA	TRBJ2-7	CASSHQTDYEQYF